This TCR beta chain is from a study of CD8 T cells in ankylosing spondylitis. Study findings and constraints: Reportedly, disease-linked clones are significantly enriched in ankylosing spondylitis patients' matched synovial fluid. Some motif variants were previously reported in reactive arthritis synovial fluid and blood. Ankylosing spondylitis blood appeared to carry a characteristic TCR beta motif of eight or nine highly homologous variants.

In making TCR beta libraries, quantitative 5'-RACE with molecular barcodes was used. TCRdb reanalysed the 5' RACE reads using MiXCR and keeps one entry per CDR3 protein. The table has 150,000 to 200,000 distinct CDR3 sequences, roughly 12% seen once. This clonotype was picked up many times. Antigen: not known. The CDR3 covers 14 residues. V lost 7 bases and J lost 1, with 13 bases in between. Sequenced input: blood, either unsorted or a sorted T cell fraction (not recorded which). The gene calls are TRBV12-3 or TRBV12-4 and TRBJ2-5, with a possible D match to TRBD2 (6 bases). The receptor was isolated from a male donor with ankylosing spondylitis or in good health (not recorded which). DNA for the CDR3: TGTGCCAGCACTGACTCGCGGGGCCAAGAGACCCAGTACTTC. This sequence encodes CASTDSRGQETQYF.